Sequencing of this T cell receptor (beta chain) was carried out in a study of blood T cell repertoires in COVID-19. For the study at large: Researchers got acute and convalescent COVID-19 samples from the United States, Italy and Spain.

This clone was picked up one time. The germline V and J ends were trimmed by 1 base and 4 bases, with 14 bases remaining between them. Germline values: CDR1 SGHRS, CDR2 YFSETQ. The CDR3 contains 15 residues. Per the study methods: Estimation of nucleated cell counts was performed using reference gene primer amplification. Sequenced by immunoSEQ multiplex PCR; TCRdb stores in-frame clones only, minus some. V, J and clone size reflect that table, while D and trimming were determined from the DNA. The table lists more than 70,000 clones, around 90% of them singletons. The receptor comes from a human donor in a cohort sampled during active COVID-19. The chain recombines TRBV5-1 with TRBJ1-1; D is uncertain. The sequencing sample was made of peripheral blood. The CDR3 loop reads CASSLLRARGTEAFF. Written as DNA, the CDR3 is TGCGCCAGCAGCTTGTTGCGGGCGCGGGGCACTGAAGCTTTCTTT.